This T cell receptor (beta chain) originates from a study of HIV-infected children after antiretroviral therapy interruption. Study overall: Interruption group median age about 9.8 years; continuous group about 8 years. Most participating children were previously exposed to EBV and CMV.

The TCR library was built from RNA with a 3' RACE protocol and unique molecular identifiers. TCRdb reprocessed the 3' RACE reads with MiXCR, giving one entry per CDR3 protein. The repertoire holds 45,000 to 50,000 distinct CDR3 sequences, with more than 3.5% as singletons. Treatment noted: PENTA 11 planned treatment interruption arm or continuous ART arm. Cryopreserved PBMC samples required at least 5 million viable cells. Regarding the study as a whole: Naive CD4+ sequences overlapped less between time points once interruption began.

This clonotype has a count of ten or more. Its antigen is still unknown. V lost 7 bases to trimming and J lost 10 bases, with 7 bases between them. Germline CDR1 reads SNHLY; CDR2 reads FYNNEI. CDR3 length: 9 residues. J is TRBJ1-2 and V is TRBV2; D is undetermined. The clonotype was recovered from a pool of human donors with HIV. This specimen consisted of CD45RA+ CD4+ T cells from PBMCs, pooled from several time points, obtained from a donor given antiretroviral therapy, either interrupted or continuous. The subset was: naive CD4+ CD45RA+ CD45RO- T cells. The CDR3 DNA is TGTGCCAGCAAACTTACCTACACCTTC. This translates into CASKLTYTF.